Here is one T cell receptor beta chain with its context. The antigen this receptor binds is unknown. Per-base quality was not reported, and no clone a single base away is much larger than it. This sample is drawn from a study of long-term antiretroviral therapy in people with HIV (dated by TCRdb to between 2022 and 2023). Turning to the overall study: The earliest samples were collected about a decade before the 2015 WHO recommendation for immediate ART, when ART was typically delayed until CD4 counts fell. Of the 30 to 35 participants with HIV, some 12 were female. A total of about 190 cryopreserved PBMC samples were contributed to the cohort by 30 adults with confirmed HIV infection, with samples collected serially over a mean of roughly six years (range 1-12). Whether ART initiation and durable HIV suppression were associated with changes in peripheral blood TRB repertoire composition and diversity was tested in a retrospective serial study. No cross-contamination during QIAcube processing was seen in test extractions of a monoclonal T-cell line run alongside approximately 36 polyclonal samples. The research as a whole found: Because pre-ART samples had limited cell numbers, profiling was done on unsorted PBMC rather than on sorted CD4+ and CD8+ T cells. No data were available on ART adherence, viral resistance or therapy changes, limiting inferences about post-ART repertoire changes. Starting ART was linked to a significant rise in TRB diversity, yet even after long-term ART the diversity remained significantly lower than in transplant donor controls. Expanded TRB clones identified before ART initiation dominated the repertoire at all time points, although this dominance fluctuated and declined in many PLHIV after ART. Since PBMC availability was limited, sequencing covered only the TCR beta chain, with no alpha chain pairing. CDR3 length ranges in HIV repertoires were narrower than in controls, and network structure suggested an antigen-experienced repertoire with only a slight naive shift after ART. The samples were dated from the mid-2000s to the late 2010s, and the ART regimens that were used may be less effective than current ART regimens.

Sequencing of the TRB variable region was done with the immunoSEQ hsTCRB v3.0 assay at survey level resolution. The targeted TRB sequencing depth was roughly 40,000-50,000 T-cell genomes per sample. Pooled TRB libraries were sequenced on an Illumina MiSeq with a v3 150-cycle kit. Processing in the source paper ran as follows. Repertoire analysis ran in R within a reproducible Nextflow workflow covering QC, data transformation and analysis. LymphoSeq2, an R package for exploring AIRR-Seq data, was used to implement custom analyses. Several samples that yielded fewer than 5000 total TRB sequences were excluded, so that approximately 170 HIV repertoires were analyzed. Among the approximately 190 HIV repertoires that were kept, almost 60 were collected before ART initiation and about 130 were collected after ART initiation. Repertoires were downsampled to 5000 TRB nucleotide sequences, and summary statistics were averaged over 100 downsampling iterations. Only TRB sequences with CDR3 regions of at least seven amino acids were retained for analysis. A Shannon entropy-derived clonality score and the Gini coefficient were used to measure diversity. In repertoire networks, the top 5000 CDR3 amino acid sequences were linked whenever an edit distance of one separated two sequences. For TRB CDR3 amino acid sequences, antigen specificity groups and MHC restriction were predicted with GLIPH2. Known CMV, EBV, HIV or tissue antigen associations were flagged by matching CDR3 amino acid sequences against VDJdb and McPAS-TCR. Pre-ART, post-ART and control groups were compared with Wilcoxon signed-rank tests and Holm-Bonferroni correction. Entries here come from immuneACCESS through TCRdb and include only in-frame sequences with V and J called. Some clones fail to appear in such tables; in the studies checked, an unresolved V gene covers under half of the shortfall, and the cause of the remainder is unknown. D and trimming were read from the DNA, whereas the V and J calls and clone size are those reported in that table. The sample profile shows about 39,000 clones; roughly 85% of them were found once. Clones ranked in the top ten supply approximately 6% of the sample.

V is clipped by 4 bases and J by 0 bases, and the sequence between their germline boundaries is 7 bases long. The CDR3 numbers 13 residues from cysteine through phenylalanine. Only the CDR3 DNA is retained, 39 bases long and in frame from the first base. The germline V gene provides CDR1 SGDLS and CDR2 YYNGEE. To be included, a participant needed at least one PBMC sample from before ART initiation plus at least two post-ART samples. Treatment was received in the United States of America by all participants with HIV. Before DNA extraction, cryopreserved samples of roughly 0.85-10 million PBMC were thawed and washed. At the time of the earliest PBMC sample, participants with HIV were aged between roughly 23 and 60 years. PBMC samples were contributed by each participant from 1-4 timepoints before ART initiation and 2-8 timepoints after ART initiation, with a median of 7 samples. Serial HIV viral load, CD4+ T-cell count, ART history and demographic data were obtained for every participant. Using a Qiagen kit on a QIAcube, genomic DNA was extracted from unsorted PBMC, with samples processed in batches of 12.

Recombination linked TRBV9 to TRBJ1-1, with TRBD1 tentatively as D gene (5 bases match). This sequence originates from a woman between 50 and 59 years old with HIV. The sample here was unsorted PBMCs, taken 3.1 years after starting antiretroviral therapy. The sequenced DNA: TGTGCCAGCAGCCCACAGGTGAACACTGAAGCTTTCTTT. It translates to CASSPQVNTEAFF.